The 3 T cell receptor beta chains presented below share a single source sample, sequenced in a study of blood T cell repertoires in COVID-19. TCRdb's copy holds only in-frame clones and misses some; the assay was immunoSEQ multiplex PCR. Of 180,000 or so clones listed, around 83% are singletons. Sequenced: peripheral blood. The receptors come from a man in his late teens or twenties with acute or convalescent COVID-19.

The chain is built from TRBV19 and TRBJ2-5, with 7 bases fitting TRBD2. CDR3 size: 14 residues. Losses at the gene ends were 0 bases for V and 3 bases for J; bases not matched to a gene: 1. Germline V gene data show CDR1 as LNHDA and CDR2 as SQIVND (reference sequence). Here the CDR3 DNA reads TGTGCCAGTAGTATAGAGGCGGGGGAAGAGACCCAGTACTTC. This gives the protein CASSIEAGEETQYF.

The sample holds one count of this clone. Other DNA sequences in this specimen translate into the identical CDR3. The chain carries TRBV5-1 and TRBJ2-5; 7 bases map to TRBD1. After removal of 0 bases from V and 5 bases from J, the junction contained 4 bases not matched to a gene. Germline V gene sequence: CDR1 SGHRS, CDR2 YFSETQ. This CDR3 spans 14 amino acids. The CDR3: CASSLGQGRETQYF. CDR3 in DNA: TGCGCCAGCAGCTTGGGACAGGGCCGCGAGACCCAGTACTTC.

The V call is TRBV7-9, the J call TRBJ2-4, with 10 bases matching TRBD2. This CDR3 is built from 18 residues. The germline V gene has CDR1 SEHNR and CDR2 FQNEAQ (reference sequence). J gave up 3 bases and V 0 bases, and 8 bases lay outside the gene matches. CDR3 in DNA: TGTGCCAGCAGCTTAGCATCGATATCTAGCGGGGGCAAAAACATTCAGTACTTC. Protein: CASSLASISSGGKNIQYF.